The next 11 T cell receptor beta chains were all read from a single sample in a study of persistence of HIV-infected CD4 T cells. Overlapping HIV-1 Gag 15-mer peptides at about 1 ug per peptide per mL were used. CD40L/CD69 double-negative CD45RO-high memory CD4+ T cells were collected. No cognate antigen is known for these TCRs. Sequencing used immunoSEQ version 4 in survey mode. Data came from immunoSEQ multiplex PCR; TCRdb stores just in-frame clones and leaves some out. The sample consists of about 32,000 clones, 82% of them appearing once. The input for sequencing was CD4+ T cells sorted from PBMCs after roughly 18-hour stimulation, taken from a patient who received antiretroviral therapy. Receptors originate from an adult woman with HIV who was CMV-seropositive.

The V and J genes are TRBV10-3 and TRBJ2-1; 15 nucleotides align to TRBD2. V was pared by 4 bases and J by 6 bases, with 4 bases of the junction left unmatched. CDR1 is ENHRY, CDR2 SYGVKD, per germline. This CDR3 has 16 amino acids. CDR3 DNA sequence: TGTGCCATCAGTGTGGGGGGACTAGCGGGAGGCAATGAGCAGTTCTTC. This codes for CAISVGGLAGGNEQFF.

Concerning this clone itself: Other DNA variants within this sample encode the same CDR3. The chain carries TRBV19 and TRBJ1-1; D is perhaps TRBD1 (6 bases). The CDR3 covers 14 residues. V lost 3 bases, J lost 0 bases, and 8 bases lay in between. Germline V gene sequence: CDR1 LNHDA, CDR2 SQIVND (reference sequence). Here the CDR3 reads CASSIGTLNTEAFF. DNA of the CDR3: TGTGCCAGTAGTATCGGGACACTGAACACTGAAGCTTTCTTT.

V gene TRBV7-8 combines with J gene TRBJ2-4, with 7 nucleotides matching TRBD1. The V segment lost 4 bases and the J segment 10 bases; nucleotides outside the gene matches: 13. CDR1 SGHVS and CDR2 FQNEAQ come from the germline V gene. This CDR3 is 15 amino acids long. The CDR3: CASSSDRQRKRIQYF. CDR3 in DNA: TGTGCCAGCAGCTCGGACAGGCAGCGTAAACGGATTCAGTACTTC.

The genes are TRBV2 and TRBJ1-6; weak D call: TRBD1 (5 bases). The CDR3 loop spans 13 amino acids. V was trimmed by 9 bases and J by 6 bases, leaving 12 bases between them. Germline V gene sequence: CDR1 SNHLY, CDR2 FYNNEI. CDR3 region: CARNRSPNSPLHF. CDR3 in DNA: TGTGCCAGAAACAGGTCCCCTAATTCACCCCTCCACTTT. The full variable domain, with the rest looked up from reference TRBV2 and TRBJ1-6, is EPEVTQTPSHQVTQMGQEVILRCVPISNHLYFYWYRQILGQKVEFLVSFYNNEISEKSEIFDDQFSVERPDGSNFTLKIRSTKLEDSAMYFCARNRSPNSPLHFGNGTRLTVT.

The rearrangement joins TRBV12-5 to TRBJ2-5; 9 bases agree with TRBD1. The germline V gene encodes CDR1 LGHNT and CDR2 FRNRAP. J lost 4 bases, V lost 5 bases, and 5 bases had no gene match. The length of the CDR3 is 14 residues. Here the CDR3 reads CASGQTGGSETQYF. The CDR3 nucleotides read TGTGCTAGTGGTCAGACAGGGGGATCAGAGACCCAGTACTTC.

The chain carries TRBV18 and TRBJ2-7, with TRBD2 identical over 7 bases. Per the germline V gene, CDR1 is KGHSH and CDR2 is LQKENI. Trimming removed 3 bases from V and 3 bases from J; junction bases left unmatched: 8. CDR3 length: 15 residues. The CDR3 DNA reads TGTGCCAGCTCACCTCTAGGGACTACAGACTACGAGCAGTACTTC. Its protein product is CASSPLGTTDYEQYF.

The chain couples TRBV3-1 (or the pseudogene TRBV3-2) to TRBJ2-1, with 9 bases lining up with TRBD1. Germline V gene data show CDR1 as LGHDT and CDR2 as YNNKEL (reference sequence). This CDR3 spans 16 amino acids. With V trimmed by 3 bases and J by 7 bases, 10 bases remained unmatched. The CDR3 sequence: CASSQHRGQGANEQFF. In DNA form, the CDR3 reads TGTGCCAGCAGCCAGCATCGGGGACAGGGTGCTAATGAGCAGTTCTTC.

The V call is TRBV3-1 (or the pseudogene TRBV3-2), the J call TRBJ2-7, with unresolved D. The CDR3 contains 12 residues. V lost 2 bases and J 6 bases, leaving 8 bases between the germline ends. Germline CDR1 and CDR2: LGHDT and YNNKEL (reference sequence). The CDR3 protein is CASSQSSSEQYF. The DNA for the CDR3 is TGTGCCAGCAGCCAATCGTCTAGCGAGCAGTACTTC.

V gene TRBV2 combines with J gene TRBJ2-1, with 13 bases lining up with TRBD2. The V segment lost 6 bases and the J segment 4 bases; nucleotides outside the gene matches: 3. The CDR3 runs 15 residues. The germline V gene has CDR1 SNHLY and CDR2 FYNNEI. The CDR3 region is CASRGTSGIYNEQFF. The CDR3 DNA follows: TGTGCCAGCAGGGGGACTAGCGGGATATACAATGAGCAGTTCTTC.

This rearrangement joins TRBV2 to TRBJ2-5; no firm D call. The CDR3 length is 11 residues. Germline CDR1 is SNHLY and CDR2 is FYNNEI. The ends were cut back, 4 bases at V and 8 bases at J, with 8 bases in the middle. The CDR3 coding sequence is TGTGCCAGCAGTGCAAAAGGAACCCAGTACTTC. Translating gives CASSAKGTQYF.

This chain connects TRBV5-1 to TRBJ2-3, with 7 bases aligning to TRBD1. The CDR3 length is 16 residues. Trimming at V came to 6 bases and at J to 3 bases, leaving 13 bases not matched to a gene. Germline V lookup: CDR1 SGHRS, CDR2 YFSETQ. The CDR3 reads CASNRNSGTATDTQYF. The CDR3 DNA follows: TGCGCCAGCAACCGGAACTCCGGGACAGCAACAGATACGCAGTATTTT. The entire variable domain, with the rest obtained from reference TRBV5-1 and TRBJ2-3, is as follows: KAGVTQTPRYLIKTRGQQVTLSCSPISGHRSVSWYQQTPGQGLQFLFEYFSETQRNKGNFPGRFSGRQFSNSRSEMNVSTLELGDSALYLCASNRNSGTATDTQYFGPGTRLTVL.